Following are 17 T cell receptor beta chains from one sample sequenced in a study of OX40 agonist ivuxolimab in advanced cancers. Generated by immunoSEQ multiplex PCR, the TCRdb table keeps only in-frame clones and is missing some. The sample contains tens of thousands of clones, 85% to 95% of which appear only once. Sequencing was performed on CD4+ or CD8+ T cells sorted from blood, taken in a trial of the OX40 agonist ivuxolimab. The receptors derive from an adult with an advanced solid tumor such as melanoma, head and neck, liver or kidney cancer.

In its sample, this clone was seen once. This chain uses TRBV11-2 with TRBJ2-3; D not certain. V lost 3 bases and J lost 6, with 4 bases in between. The CDR3 totals 11 residues. The germline V gene encodes CDR1 SGHAT and CDR2 FQNNGV. The CDR3 nucleotides read TGTGCCAGCAGCTTCCGGGATACGCAGTATTTT. It yields the protein CASSFRDTQYF.

The gene calls are TRBV7-9 and TRBJ2-7; 7 nucleotides match TRBD1. The CDR3 has 16 amino acids. After removal of 4 bases from V and 3 bases from J, the junction contained 12 bases not matched to a gene. CDR1 SEHNR and CDR2 FQNEAQ come from the germline V gene (reference sequence). Here the CDR3 DNA reads TGTGCCAGCAGCTGGGACAGCCTACCCCACGTCTACGAGCAGTACTTC. Translated, it gives CASSWDSLPHVYEQYF.

The chain carries TRBV11-2 and TRBJ2-3, with 12 bases lining up with TRBD2. J gave up 5 bases and V 3 bases, and 3 bases lay outside the gene matches. CDR1 is SGHAT, CDR2 FQNNGV, per germline. The CDR3 runs to 15 residues. The CDR3 DNA follows: TGTGCCAGCAGCTTGACTAGCGGGAGTGGAGATACGCAGTATTTT. It specifies CASSLTSGSGDTQYF.

The V and J genes are TRBV30 and TRBJ2-6; tentatively, D is TRBD1 (6 bases). Germline loops: CDR1 GTSNPN, CDR2 SVGIG (reference sequence). Trimming pared 0 bases from V and 0 bases from J, leaving 12 bases between. This CDR3 spans 17 amino acids. CDR3 in amino acids: CAWSVQGRISGANVLTF. The DNA of the CDR3 is TGTGCCTGGAGTGTACAGGGCAGGATCTCTGGGGCCAACGTCCTGACTTTC.

This sequence joins TRBV14 and TRBJ2-2; no clear D gene. This CDR3 region has 13 residues. Trimming cost V 4 bases and J 4 bases, with 7 bases left between them. Germline V gives CDR1 SGHDN, CDR2 FVKESK. The chain's CDR3 is CASSLRVTGELFF. The CDR3 nucleotides read TGTGCCAGCAGCCTTAGGGTCACCGGGGAGCTGTTTTTT.

The rearrangement links TRBV19 to TRBJ2-5; 12 bases match TRBD2. Germline CDR1 reads LNHDA; CDR2 reads SQIVND (reference sequence). Germline trimming cut 1 base from V and 3 bases from J; bases unmatched to any gene: 0. This CDR3 contains 15 residues. This chain's CDR3 is CASSIGTSGKETQYF. The DNA of the CDR3 is TGTGCCAGTAGTATAGGGACTAGCGGGAAAGAGACCCAGTACTTC.

The chain couples TRBV5-1 to TRBJ1-1; TRBD1 matches 7 bases. V lost 3 bases to trimming and J lost 0 bases; unmatched junction nucleotides: 2. Germline V CDR1 and CDR2: SGHRS, YFSETQ. The CDR3 is made up of 14 amino acids. The CDR3 sequence: CASSWGQLNTEAFF. DNA for the CDR3: TGCGCCAGCAGCTGGGGACAGCTGAACACTGAAGCTTTCTTT.

The J gene is TRBJ2-5, the V gene TRBV6-6, with no clear D. The DNA end favors TRBJ2-7, so the J call may be wrong. CDR3 length: 16 amino acids. Looked up from germline, CDR1 is MNHNY and CDR2 is SVGAGI (reference sequence). The CDR3 DNA reads as TGTGCCAGCAGTTACTCTGGCCTAGTGGGTACCTACGAGCAGTACTTC. Its protein product is CASSYSGLVGTYEQYF.

This chain links TRBV4-1 with TRBJ2-1; 9 nucleotides match TRBD2. This CDR3 is 17 amino acids long. Looked up from germline, CDR1 is MGHRA and CDR2 is YSYEKL. The junction had 9 bases not matched to a gene; V was cut back by 3 bases and J by 3 bases. CDR3 amino acids: CASSQSVSSGVYNEQFF. The CDR3, as DNA: TGCGCCAGCAGCCAGAGTGTATCTAGCGGGGTCTACAATGAGCAGTTCTTC.

The CDR3 reads CASNQKGQGSNEQFF. The CDR3, as DNA: TGTGCCAGCAACCAGAAAGGACAGGGGAGCAATGAGCAGTTCTTC. The rearrangement uses TRBV21-1 and TRBJ2-1; TRBD1 was called by the table and not checked on the DNA. TRBV21-1 is described as a pseudogene. The CDR3 sequence is 15 residues long.

V gene TRBV15 combines with J gene TRBJ1-1; the D gene is possibly TRBD1 (6 bases). This CDR3 contains 12 residues. Germline lookup yields CDR1 LNHNV and CDR2 YYDKDF (reference sequence). Trimming shortened V by 8 bases and J by 6 bases, and 13 bases separated the two germline ends. Here the CDR3 reads CATGRGGPEAFF. CDR3 sequence (DNA): TGTGCCACCGGGCGGGGGGGCCCTGAAGCTTTCTTT.

This chain joins TRBV11-2 and TRBJ1-1; no firm D call. The CDR3 runs 14 residues. Germline assignment: CDR1 SGHAT and CDR2 FQNNGV. The V end lost 2 bases, the J end lost 3 bases, and 10 bases lay between the germline ends. This CDR3 is CASSLNAGYTEAFF. As DNA, the CDR3 is TGTGCCAGCAGCTTAAACGCTGGCTACACTGAAGCTTTCTTT.

The J gene is TRBJ2-7, the V gene TRBV28; 9 bases align to TRBD2. With V trimmed by 3 bases and J by 3 bases, 9 bases remained unmatched. Germline values: CDR1 MDHEN, CDR2 SYDVKM. CDR3 size: 16 residues. The CDR3 spells CASSLDSTSGNYEQYF. The DNA for the CDR3 is TGTGCCAGCAGTTTGGACTCGACTAGCGGTAACTACGAGCAGTACTTC.

The rearrangement links TRBV29-1 to TRBJ2-7; D uncertain. There are 11 residues in the CDR3. Trimming removed 6 bases at V and 7 bases at J, with 13 bases between. Germline CDR1 reads SQVTM; CDR2 reads ANQGSEA. DNA of the CDR3: TGCAGCGTGAGGATGGTAGGGGAGCAGTACTTC. Protein: CSVRMVGEQYF.

This chain connects TRBV19 to TRBJ1-1; maybe TRBD1 (6 bases). This CDR3 region has 10 residues. CDR1 is LNHDA, CDR2 SQIVND, per germline (reference sequence). V was cut by 10 bases and J by 5 bases, with 8 bases left in between. The CDR3 sequence is CATGTTEAFF. In nucleotides, the CDR3 is TGTGCCACCGGGACAACTGAAGCTTTCTTT.

The chain is built from TRBV6-5 and TRBJ2-1, with 9 bases that match TRBD2. With 8 bases clipped from V and 1 base from J, the junction kept 6 bases outside the gene matches. Germline V gives CDR1 MNHEY, CDR2 SVGAGI. This CDR3 spans 15 amino acids. CDR3 region: CASWVAGGSYNEQFF. The CDR3 bases are TGTGCCAGCTGGGTGGCGGGAGGGTCCTACAATGAGCAGTTCTTC.

The chain is built from TRBV2 and TRBJ2-2; TRBD2 matches 9 bases. The V segment lost 1 base and the J segment 3 bases; nucleotides outside the gene matches: 3. The CDR3 sequence is 16 residues long. Germline V gene data show CDR1 as SNHLY and CDR2 as FYNNEI. CDR3 in DNA: TGTGCCAGCAGTGAAGGGACTAGCGATTACACCGGGGAGCTGTTTTTT. Its translation is CASSEGTSDYTGELFF.